The next 30 T cell receptor beta chains were all read from a single sample in a study of OX40 agonist ivuxolimab in advanced cancers. Measured with immunoSEQ multiplex PCR; TCRdb has only the in-frame clones, and not every one. This repertoire shows more than 65,000 clones, roughly four fifths found once; its top ten account for 2% to 2.5%. The sample consisted of CD4+ or CD8+ T cells sorted from blood, taken in a trial of the OX40 agonist ivuxolimab. The source is an adult with an advanced solid tumor such as melanoma, head and neck, liver or kidney cancer.

The J gene is TRBJ2-2, the V gene TRBV5-4, with 9 nucleotides matching TRBD1. The germline V gene has CDR1 SGHNT and CDR2 YYREEE (reference sequence). J lost 3 bases, V lost 4 bases, and 7 bases had no gene match. This CDR3 contains 16 residues. The DNA of the CDR3 is TGTGCCAGCAGCGATTCGACAGGGGGATACACCGGGGAGCTGTTTTTT. Its protein is CASSDSTGGYTGELFF.

The chain uses TRBV2 and TRBJ2-2; the D call may be TRBD1 or TRBD2 (5 bases each). From germline, CDR1 is SNHLY and CDR2 FYNNEI. The CDR3 has 16 amino acids. Trimming pared 4 bases from V and 1 base from J, leaving 13 bases between. CDR3 nucleotides: TGTGCCAGCAGTGCCCTCGGGACGATGAACACCGGGGAGCTGTTTTTT. It codes for CASSALGTMNTGELFF.

The chain recombines TRBV7-2 with TRBJ2-5, with 12 bases matching TRBD2. Germline V lookup: CDR1 SGHTA, CDR2 FQGNSA. The CDR3 has 19 residues. Germline trimming cut 1 base from V and 1 base from J; bases unmatched to any gene: 10. Here the CDR3 reads CASSLGGEPGLAGQETQYF. The CDR3 nucleotides read TGTGCCAGCAGCTTAGGGGGGGAACCGGGACTAGCGGGCCAAGAGACCCAGTACTTC. Full variable domain (outside the CDR3, taken from reference TRBV7-2 and TRBJ2-5): GAGVSQSPSNKVTEKGKDVELRCDPISGHTALYWYRQSLGQGLEFLIYFQGNSAPDKSGLPSDRFSAERTGGSVSTLTIQRTQQEDSAVYLCASSLGGEPGLAGQETQYFGPGTRLLVL.

The V call is TRBV19, the J call TRBJ2-7, with D perhaps matching TRBD1 (8 bases). V was shortened by 6 bases and J by 2 bases, with 17 bases between the two germline ends. This CDR3 is 15 amino acids long. Germline V gene sequence: CDR1 LNHDA, CDR2 SQIVND (reference sequence). The CDR3 bases are TGTGCCAGTAGCCGAACAGGGGGGGGCACCTACGAGCAGTACTTC. This sequence encodes CASSRTGGGTYEQYF.

The chain employs TRBV15 and TRBJ2-3; 7 bases match TRBD1. The ends lost 9 bases at V and 0 bases at J; junction bases unmatched: 6. The CDR3 sequence is 14 residues long. Looked up from germline, CDR1 is LNHNV and CDR2 is YYDKDF (reference sequence). CDR3 sequence: CATVRDSSTDTQYF. The CDR3 DNA reads TGTGCCACTGTTAGGGACAGCAGCACAGATACGCAGTATTTT.

The chain carries TRBV7-2 and TRBJ1-5; 9 bases align to TRBD1. V lost 0 bases to trimming and J lost 1 base; unmatched junction nucleotides: 4. Germline loops: CDR1 SGHTA, CDR2 FQGNSA. The CDR3 consists of 17 residues. The CDR3 protein is CASSLATGGLSNQPQHF. For the CDR3, the DNA is TGTGCCAGCAGCTTAGCGACAGGGGGTCTAAGCAATCAGCCCCAGCATTTT.

The rearrangement links TRBV5-1 to TRBJ1-4; possible D gene TRBD1, 5 bases. The germline V and J ends were trimmed by 0 bases and 6 bases, with 15 bases remaining between them. Germline V CDR1 and CDR2: SGHRS, YFSETQ. The length of the CDR3 is 16 residues. The CDR3 nucleotides read TGCGCCAGCAGCTTGGCCACCGGGGCGGGGGATGAAAAACTGTTTTTT. Its translation: CASSLATGAGDEKLFF.

A remark on this clone: At the DNA level, this CDR3 is encoded by other sequences in the same sample as well. This chain uses TRBV6-6 with TRBJ1-6, with D maybe TRBD1 (6 bases). This CDR3 region has 14 residues. V lost 3 bases and J 5 bases, leaving 8 bases between the germline ends. From germline, CDR1 is MNHNY and CDR2 SVGAGI (reference sequence). CDR3 nucleotides: TGTGCCAGCAGTTATGGACAGAATAATTCACCCCTCCACTTT. This sequence encodes CASSYGQNNSPLHF.

The chain carries TRBV6-1 and TRBJ1-4, with TRBD1 identical over 9 bases. Germline V gene data show CDR1 as MNHNS and CDR2 as SASEGT. The CDR3 covers 13 residues. With V trimmed by 6 bases and J by 8 bases, 4 bases remained unmatched. CDR3 in DNA: TGTGCCAGCAGGGGACAGGGTTGGGAAAAACTGTTTTTT. This codes for CASRGQGWEKLFF.

The chain employs TRBV7-2 and TRBJ1-2; D unclear. The CDR3 has 16 amino acids. The V gene lost 1 base and the J gene lost 1 base, with 13 bases spanning the gap. Germline V gives CDR1 SGHTA, CDR2 FQGNSA. CDR3 sequence (DNA): TGTGCCAGCAGCTTAGTATCATGGGTCCTTAACTATGGCTACACCTTC. It yields the protein CASSLVSWVLNYGYTF.

As DNA, the CDR3 is TGTGCCAGCAGCTACTGGACAGCGACCGGGGAGCTGTTTTTT. Encoded protein: CASSYWTATGELFF. J is TRBJ2-2 and V is TRBV7-9, with D perhaps TRBD1 (6 bases). There are 14 residues in the CDR3. The V gene lost 4 bases and the J gene lost 5 bases, with 11 bases spanning the gap. Germline V gene lookup returns CDR1 SEHNR and CDR2 FQNEAQ (reference sequence).

The CDR3 sequence is CAWSPAYVGYTF. In DNA form, the CDR3 reads TGTGCCTGGTCACCGGCCTATGTCGGCTACACCTTC. The rearrangement links TRBV30 to TRBJ1-2; D is unclear. The CDR3 runs to 12 residues. From germline, CDR1 is GTSNPN and CDR2 SVGIG (reference sequence). V was pared by 5 bases and J by 8 bases, with 15 bases between.

The chain couples TRBV7-9 to TRBJ2-1; unclear D gene. With 1 base removed from V and 7 bases from J, the gap between germline ends came to 8 bases. The CDR3 length is 13 residues. Looked up from germline, CDR1 is SEHNR and CDR2 is FQNEAQ (reference sequence). In nucleotides, the CDR3 is TGTGCCAGCAGCTTAGAGAAGGGTAATGAGCAGTTCTTC. It codes for CASSLEKGNEQFF.

This rearrangement joins TRBV27 to TRBJ2-7, with no clear D. CDR1 MNHEY and CDR2 SMNVEV come from the germline V gene (reference sequence). The CDR3 length is 14 residues. The germline V and J ends were trimmed by 1 base and 2 bases, with 9 bases remaining between them. The CDR3 loop reads CASSLLATTYEQYF. In DNA form, the CDR3 reads TGTGCCAGCAGTTTATTGGCGACAACCTACGAGCAGTACTTC.

The V gene is TRBV30, the J gene TRBJ2-5, with 9 bases identical to TRBD2. This CDR3 is built from 19 residues. Germline-derived CDR1 and CDR2 are GTSNPN and SVGIG (reference sequence). Trimming at V came to 0 bases and at J to 5 bases, leaving 19 bases not matched to a gene. In DNA form, the CDR3 reads TGTGCCTGGAGTGTACATCCGGCGCGAGCGGGAGGATTTCGGGAGACCCAGTACTTC. It is translated as CAWSVHPARAGGFRETQYF.

This sequence joins TRBV5-5 and TRBJ2-3; 8 positions match TRBD1. This CDR3 spans 15 amino acids. With V trimmed by 3 bases and J by 2 bases, 5 bases remained unmatched. Per germline, CDR1 SGHKS and CDR2 YYEKEE (reference sequence). CDR3 protein: CASSSQGAITDTQYF. The CDR3 nucleotides are TGTGCCAGCAGCTCTCAGGGGGCCATCACAGATACGCAGTATTTT.

This clone was counted between two and nine times. At one end the junction does not follow the germline gene, possibly because of a read error. This sample includes further DNA sequences coding for the same CDR3. The chain links TRBV30 to TRBJ2-2; tentatively, D is TRBD2 (5 bases). Per the germline V gene, CDR1 is GTSNPN and CDR2 is SVGIG (reference sequence). This CDR3 is 14 amino acids long. CDR3 bases: TGTGCTTGGAAGGTGGTGGAGGATGCCGGGGAGCTGTTTTTT. Its protein product is CAWKVVEDAGELFF.

The chain couples TRBV6-1 to TRBJ1-3, with a tentative D call TRBD1 (5 bases). From germline, CDR1 is MNHNS and CDR2 SASEGT. Between the trimmed V and J ends, which lost 8 bases and 0 bases, there was a span of 14 bases. The CDR3 has 15 residues. The DNA of the CDR3 is TGTGCCAGCGGATCTGGAAGGGGCTCTGGAAACACCATATATTTT. It specifies CASGSGRGSGNTIYF.

This clone was counted a single time. The chain employs TRBV6-6 and TRBJ1-4; TRBD1 matches 10 bases. Germline-derived CDR1 and CDR2 are MNHNY and SVGAGI (reference sequence). This CDR3 region has 15 residues. V lost 6 bases to trimming and J lost 9 bases; unmatched junction nucleotides: 10. CDR3 coding DNA: TGTGCCAGCAGCCTGGTAGGGGACAGGGGTAAAAAACTGTTTTTT. It encodes CASSLVGDRGKKLFF.

The rearrangement links TRBV7-2 to TRBJ1-2; tentatively, D is TRBD1 (5 bases). CDR3 length: 13 amino acids. Trimming removed 5 bases from V and 4 bases from J, with 11 bases in between. The germline V gene encodes CDR1 SGHTA and CDR2 FQGNSA. Written as DNA, the CDR3 is TGTGCCAGCAGCGTACAGGAGGGCTATGGCTACACCTTC. This gives the protein CASSVQEGYGYTF.

The rearrangement joins TRBV4-2 to TRBJ2-3; no definite D call. V was trimmed by 1 base and J by 0 bases, leaving 5 bases between them. Germline loops: CDR1 LGHNA, CDR2 YNFKEQ. The CDR3 is 14 amino acids. The CDR3 region has the DNA TGTGCCAGCAGCCAAGGAGGAAGCACAGATACGCAGTATTTT. It codes for CASSQGGSTDTQYF.

This rearrangement joins TRBV6-1 to TRBJ2-3, with 10 bases fitting TRBD2. CDR3 length equals 14 residues. CDR1 and CDR2 from the germline V gene are MNHNS and SASEGT. Trimming cost V 6 bases and J 6 bases; bases outside gene matches: 6. The CDR3 DNA is TGTGCCAGCAGGAGCGGGGGGGCCGGGGATACGCAGTATTTT. It translates to CASRSGGAGDTQYF.

This chain links TRBV5-1 with TRBJ1-1; the D gene is possibly TRBD1 (5 bases). This CDR3 has 13 amino acids. Germline-derived CDR1 and CDR2 are SGHRS and YFSETQ. V was clipped by 4 bases and J by 1 base, with 8 bases between them. The CDR3 region is CASSTGQNTEAFF. DNA of the CDR3: TGCGCCAGCAGCACGGGGCAGAACACTGAAGCTTTCTTT.

V is TRBV2 and J is TRBJ1-6; D is uncertain. The germline V gene encodes CDR1 SNHLY and CDR2 FYNNEI. The CDR3 is 16 amino acids. Trimming removed 0 bases from V and 8 bases from J, with 14 bases in between. CDR3 coding DNA: TGTGCCAGCAGTGAAGCGCTCTACGGATGGGATTCACCCCTCCACTTT. Amino acid sequence: CASSEALYGWDSPLHF.

In DNA, the CDR3 is TGCAGCGTTGCACCGGGTACGACAGGAGGTGTCGGCTACACCTTC. The encoded protein is CSVAPGTTGGVGYTF. This chain joins TRBV29-1 and TRBJ1-2; possibly TRBD1 for D (6 bases). Germline V CDR1 and CDR2: SQVTM, ANQGSEA. The ends were cut back, 4 bases at V and 8 bases at J, with 23 bases in the middle. CDR3 length: 15 amino acids.

The chain joins TRBV27 to TRBJ2-7, with D unresolved. V lost 8 bases and J 10 bases, leaving 12 bases between the germline ends. The germline V gene encodes CDR1 MNHEY and CDR2 SMNVEV (reference sequence). The CDR3 has 10 amino acids. The CDR3 spells CASFRRAQYF. Here the CDR3 DNA reads TGTGCCAGCTTTCGTAGGGCCCAGTACTTC.

This clone was seen repeatedly, ten times or more. J is TRBJ2-3 and V is TRBV4-3; 8 nucleotides align to TRBD2. Germline trimming cut 4 bases from V and 2 bases from J; bases unmatched to any gene: 5. This CDR3 has 15 residues. Germline-derived CDR1 and CDR2 are LGHNA and YSLEER. CDR3 coding DNA: TGCGCCAGCAGCCGAGTAGCGGGGTCCACAGATACGCAGTATTTT. This encodes CASSRVAGSTDTQYF.

The J gene is TRBJ1-1, the V gene TRBV5-1; D ambiguous. Per the germline V gene, CDR1 is SGHRS and CDR2 is YFSETQ. CDR3 length: 15 residues. V gave up 0 bases and J gave up 0 bases, with 9 bases separating them. Written as DNA, the CDR3 is TGCGCCAGCAGCTTGGCTTTGACCATGAACACTGAAGCTTTCTTT. It is translated as CASSLALTMNTEAFF.

The chain uses TRBV5-5 and TRBJ1-2; TRBD1 is a possible D gene (5 bases). The CDR3 has 18 amino acids. Trimming cost V 2 bases and J 4 bases, with 24 bases left between them. The germline V gene has CDR1 SGHKS and CDR2 YYEKEE (reference sequence). CDR3 sequence: CASSFSREGLSPSYGYTF. The CDR3 DNA reads TGTGCCAGCAGCTTCAGTCGGGAGGGGTTATCGCCGTCCTATGGCTACACCTTC.

This chain joins TRBV11-2 and TRBJ1-1, with TRBD1 matching 12 bases. J lost 8 bases, V lost 1 base, and 5 bases had no gene match. This CDR3 has 15 residues. Looked up from germline, CDR1 is SGHAT and CDR2 is FQNNGV. CDR3 sequence (DNA): TGTGCCAGCAGCTTAGGTGCCGGGACAGGGGGCGAAGCTTTCTTT. Translation: CASSLGAGTGGEAFF. The whole variable domain, remainder taken from reference TRBV11-2 and TRBJ1-1, is EAGVAQSPRYKIIEKRQSVAFWCNPISGHATLYWYQQILGQGPKLLIQFQNNGVVDDSQLPKDRFSAERLKGVDSTLKIQPAKLEDSAVYLCASSLGAGTGGEAFFGQGTRLTVV.